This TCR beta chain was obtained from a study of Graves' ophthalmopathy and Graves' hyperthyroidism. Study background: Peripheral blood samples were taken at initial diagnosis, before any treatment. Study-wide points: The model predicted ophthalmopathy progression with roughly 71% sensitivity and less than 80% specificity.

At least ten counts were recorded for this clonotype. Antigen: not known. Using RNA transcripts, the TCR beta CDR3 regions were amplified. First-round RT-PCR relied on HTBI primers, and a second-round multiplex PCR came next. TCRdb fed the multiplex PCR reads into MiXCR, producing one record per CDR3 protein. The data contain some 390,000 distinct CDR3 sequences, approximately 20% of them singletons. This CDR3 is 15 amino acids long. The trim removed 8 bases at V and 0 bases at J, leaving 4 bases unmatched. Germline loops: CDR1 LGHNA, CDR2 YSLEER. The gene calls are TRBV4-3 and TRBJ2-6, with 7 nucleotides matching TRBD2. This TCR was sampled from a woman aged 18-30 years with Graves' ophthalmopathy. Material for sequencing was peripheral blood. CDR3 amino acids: CASSGGHSGANVLTF. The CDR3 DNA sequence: TGCGCCAGCTCGGGGGGTCACTCTGGGGCCAACGTCCTGACTTTC.